This T cell receptor (beta chain) was recovered during a study of shared clonotypes between healthy human individuals. TCRdb's copy holds only in-frame clones and misses some; the assay was immunoSEQ multiplex PCR. The profile shows more than 900,000 clones, 75% to 85% of them singletons. About this clone: Its antigen is still unknown.

Splitting the CD4+ cells yielded a CD45RA+ naive subset and a CD45RA-negative memory subset. Trimming took 6 bases from V and 5 from J, leaving 13 bases between them. The CDR3 extends over 13 amino acids. In germline, CDR1 is LNHDA, CDR2 SQIVND (reference sequence). Study-wide points: Memory subsets generally showed lower estimated richness than naive subsets. Shared clonotypes: about 5% naive CD4, under 4% naive CD8, about 2.5% memory CD4, around 0.4% memory CD8.

The source is a man between 18 and 35 years old in good health. Some clones in this sample may be carry-over from other donors' samples. The V gene is TRBV19, the J gene TRBJ1-1; D might be TRBD1 (5 bases). The sequenced sample was memory CD4+ T cells from PBMCs. Regarding subset: CD45RA-negative fraction. The CDR3 here is CASRVVGVTEAFF. The CDR3 DNA sequence: TGTGCCAGTAGGGTGGTGGGGGTGACTGAAGCTTTCTTT.